The subject of this entry is one T cell receptor beta chain. Its specificity is unknown. This sample stems from a study of shared clonotypes between healthy human individuals. Study-wide context: The donor pool was made up of two women and three men aged 18 to 49.

The V gene lost 2 bases and the J gene lost 2 bases, with 12 bases spanning the gap. This CDR3 spans 15 amino acids. Germline CDR1 is MNHEY and CDR2 is SVGAGI. Repertoires were generated with immunoSEQ multiplex PCR, while TCRdb's copy carries only in-frame clones and drops some. The sample has around 700,000 clones, 60% to 75% seen once; the top ten hold around 2%. All donors qualified as healthy HIV-negative adults and had experienced no recent acute infections or vaccinations. General observations from the study: Some clonotypes were shared by all four sorted-subset donors, while others were not shared. The non-shared ones had lower generation probabilities than the shared ones.

The source of this sequence is a woman under 40 in good health. The chain links TRBV6-5 to TRBJ1-2, with D uncertain. The sample consisted of memory CD4+ T cells sorted from blood. The subset: CD45RA-negative fraction. CDR3 residues: CASSYQNSPNYGYTF. The DNA for the CDR3 is TGTGCCAGCAGTTACCAAAACAGCCCAAACTATGGCTACACCTTC.